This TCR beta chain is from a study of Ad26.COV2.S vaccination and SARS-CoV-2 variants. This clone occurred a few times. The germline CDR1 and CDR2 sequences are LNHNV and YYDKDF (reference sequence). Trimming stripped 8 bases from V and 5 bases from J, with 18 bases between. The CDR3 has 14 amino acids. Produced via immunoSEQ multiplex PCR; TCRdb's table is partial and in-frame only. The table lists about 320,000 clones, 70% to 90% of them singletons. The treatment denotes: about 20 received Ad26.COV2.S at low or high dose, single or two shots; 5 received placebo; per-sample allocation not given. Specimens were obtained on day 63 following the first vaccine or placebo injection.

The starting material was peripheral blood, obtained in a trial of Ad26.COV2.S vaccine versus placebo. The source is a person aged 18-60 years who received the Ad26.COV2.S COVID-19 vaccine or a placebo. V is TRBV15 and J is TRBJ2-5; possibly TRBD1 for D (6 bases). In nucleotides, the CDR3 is TGTGCCACCTCTCAGGGGTCGATCCGGGAGACCCAGTACTTC. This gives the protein CATSQGSIRETQYF.